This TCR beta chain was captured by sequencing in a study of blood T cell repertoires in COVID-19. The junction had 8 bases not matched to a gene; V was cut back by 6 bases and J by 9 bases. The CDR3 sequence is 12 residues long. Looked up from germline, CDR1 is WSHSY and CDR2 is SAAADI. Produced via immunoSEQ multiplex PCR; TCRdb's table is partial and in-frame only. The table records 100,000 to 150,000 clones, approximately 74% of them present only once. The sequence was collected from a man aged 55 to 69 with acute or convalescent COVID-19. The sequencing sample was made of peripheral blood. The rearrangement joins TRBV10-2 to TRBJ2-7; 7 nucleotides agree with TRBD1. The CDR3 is CASRDRERGQYF. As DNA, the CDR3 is TGCGCCAGCAGAGACAGGGAGAGGGGGCAGTACTTC.